This T cell receptor (beta chain) was recorded in a study of T-cell memory formation after mild COVID-19. The wider study: Clustering of TCRs was largely donor specific. General study findings and limits: Researchers report contracting CD4+ clones mostly in CM and EM, with CD8+ clones in EMRA.

The CDR3 consists of 15 residues. Germline CDR1 and CDR2: SGHAT and FQNNGV. TCRdb called the 5' RACE reads again in MiXCR, with one record for every CDR3 protein. Found here are some 29,000 distinct CDR3 sequences, 15% to 20% of them singletons; the top ten hold 1.3% to 1.5%. This clonotype was recorded once. Its antigen is unknown. Possible read error: a much larger clone is one base away. The chain carries TRBV11-2 and TRBJ2-7, with D perhaps matching TRBD2 (5 bases). The TCR originated in an adult who had mild COVID-19 (a few samples of this study predate the infection). Cell type and time point are not known. Material: PBMCs or a T cell subset sorted from them (not recorded which). CDR3 bases: TGTGCCAGCAGCTTCCAGACTACCGCCTCAACCGAGCGGTACTTC. This sequence encodes CASSFQTTASTERYF.